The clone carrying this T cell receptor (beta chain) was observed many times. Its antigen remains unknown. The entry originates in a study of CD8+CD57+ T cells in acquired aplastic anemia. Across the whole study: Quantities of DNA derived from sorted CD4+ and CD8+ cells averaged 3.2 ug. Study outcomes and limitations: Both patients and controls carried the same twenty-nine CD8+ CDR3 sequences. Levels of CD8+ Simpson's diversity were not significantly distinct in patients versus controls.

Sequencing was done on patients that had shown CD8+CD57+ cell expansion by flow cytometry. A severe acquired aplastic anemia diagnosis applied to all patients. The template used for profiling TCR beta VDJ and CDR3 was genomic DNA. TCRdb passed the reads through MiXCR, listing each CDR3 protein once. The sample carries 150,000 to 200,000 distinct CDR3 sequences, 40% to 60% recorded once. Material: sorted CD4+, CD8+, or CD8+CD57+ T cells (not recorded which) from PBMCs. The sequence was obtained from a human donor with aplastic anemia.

Here the CDR3 reads CASSAQLSLDHMNTEAFF. The CDR3 DNA sequence: TGTGCCAGCAGCGCACAACTCTCCCTTGACCACATGAACACTGAAGCTTTCTTT. V and J are TRBV9 and TRBJ1-1; D ambiguous. Trimming pared 3 bases from V and 0 bases from J, leaving 21 bases between. Germline V gives CDR1 SGDLS, CDR2 YYNGEE. This CDR3 region has 18 residues.